This T cell receptor (beta chain) was captured by sequencing in a study of OX40 agonist ivuxolimab in advanced cancers. In the study overall: Ivuxolimab, which targeted the costimulatory receptor OX40 (CD134), was an agonistic, fully human IgG2 monoclonal antibody. Intravenous ivuxolimab was administered to patients every 2 weeks at six dose levels: 0.01, 0.1, 0.3, 1.5, 3 and 10 mg/kg. The point of sequencing TCRbeta in the periphery was to test whether ivuxolimab changed TCR sequence diversity and drove clonal T-cell expansion. In the dose-escalation cohort, 65% to 85% of patients were male, and the mean age was roughly 60 years with a range of roughly 20 to 79. The monotherapy dose-escalation portion (N of about 57 patients) of the phase I ivuxolimab trial is reported in the paper. Patients were allowed to have had prior anti-PD-1, anti-PD-L1 or anti-CTLA-4 therapy, and approximately 40% of the dose-escalation patients had previously received checkpoint inhibitors. Partial responses occurred in three dose-escalation patients, of whom one had hepatocellular carcinoma and two had cutaneous melanoma. Of the 50 to 55 patients in dose escalation, some 20 had hepatocellular carcinoma, some 15 had melanoma, 9 had renal cell carcinoma and 9 had head and neck cancer. The investigation overall reported the following: Which antigens the clonally expanded peripheral T cells were specific for was not determined. Low levels of normalized T-cell clonal expansion were also seen in some patients who did not respond. After ivuxolimab, more expanded clones were found on average in CD8+ T cells than in CD4+ T cells. In the 0.1-3.0 mg/kg groups, partial responders were among the patients with the lowest normalized peripheral clonal expansion, particularly in CD8+ T cells. At doses from 0.1 to 3.0 mg/kg, clonal expansion was seen in both CD4+ and CD8+ blood T cells between baseline and week 6.

To sequence the TCRbeta CDR3 region, genomic DNA was isolated from the sorted cells. TCRbeta CDR3 regions were sequenced using the immunoSEQ Assay. TCRdb holds this immuneACCESS table with in-frame rearrangements only. Some clones are missing; in checked studies, unresolved V genes explain under half, and the rest has no known cause. The sample table contains more than 80,000 clones; only one count was recorded for over 75% of them. The ten biggest clones cover approximately 0.52% of the sample. As concerns this clone: Its antigen is not yet known. No per-base quality is available; no much larger clone lies one base away.

V is shortened by 5 bases, J by 0 bases, and the region joining them spans 17 bases. The CDR3, cysteine through phenylalanine, is 17 amino acids long. The entry retains the CDR3 DNA only, 51 bases that are in frame from base 1. The germline V gene encodes CDR1 SGHTA and CDR2 FQGNSA. Patients with a history of autoimmune disease or receiving systemic immunosuppression were excluded from the trial. In every dose cohort, peripheral blood was drawn for TCR sequencing at baseline, cycle 4 day 1, and cycle 7 day 1. The samples were drawn from a first-in-human, open-label, multicenter phase I dose-escalation trial of ivuxolimab. Adults with locally advanced or metastatic melanoma, renal cell carcinoma, hepatocellular carcinoma or head and neck squamous cell carcinoma were enrolled in the trial. Before TCR sequencing, CD4+ and CD8+ T cells were separately sorted from peripheral blood.

The sequence is built from TRBV7-2 and TRBJ2-1; the D gene is possibly TRBD2, with 6 bases matching. The sequencing here drew on CD4+ or CD8+ T cells sorted from blood, taken in a trial of the OX40 agonist ivuxolimab. The sequence was obtained from an adult with an advanced solid tumor such as melanoma, head and neck, liver or kidney cancer. At the DNA level, the sequence is TGTGCCAGCAGCCCCCGCGGGACGGGCAGCTCCTACAATGAGCAGTTCTTC. Its protein is CASSPRGTGSSYNEQFF.